This TCR beta chain is drawn from a study of OX40 agonist ivuxolimab in advanced cancers. Overall study context: There were three patients with partial responses, one having hepatocellular carcinoma and two cutaneous melanoma.

The assay was immunoSEQ multiplex PCR, and TCRdb's table has in-frame clones only and misses some. The sample shows some 110,000 clones, about 94% of them seen only once. Findings and limits, study-wide: On average, CD8+ T cells showed a greater number of expanded clones than CD4+.

Blood draws occurred at baseline, cycle 4 day 1, and cycle 7 day 1. The ends lost 1 base at V and 7 bases at J; junction bases unmatched: 5. CDR3 length equals 15 residues. Germline V gives CDR1 SGDLS, CDR2 YYNGEE. Details on this clone: Its antigen is still unknown.

The chain carries TRBV9 and TRBJ2-1; 10 positions match TRBD2. The input for sequencing was CD4+ or CD8+ T cells sorted from blood, taken in a trial of the OX40 agonist ivuxolimab. This TCR derives from an adult with an advanced solid tumor such as melanoma, head and neck, liver or kidney cancer. Here the CDR3 DNA reads TGTGCCAGCAGCGTACTAGCGGGGGCCTTTAATGAGCAGTTCTTC. This gives the protein CASSVLAGAFNEQFF.